This section outlines one T cell receptor beta chain sequence together with its context. Its recognized antigen is unknown. Base qualities are not recorded, but no much larger clone differs from it by a single base. The immunoSEQ Assay, a bias-controlled multiplex PCR, was used to amplify TCRbeta CDR3 regions from genomic DNA. Per the source publication's procedure: Nucleated cell counts per sample were estimated from amplification of reference gene primers within the assay. Sequence reads were collapsed and filtered to measure the absolute abundance of every unique TCRbeta CDR3 rearrangement. For each sample, productive Simpson clonality was calculated as the square root of Simpson's diversity index across productive rearrangements. Entries here come from immuneACCESS through TCRdb and include only in-frame sequences with V and J called. Some clones fail to appear in such tables; in the studies checked, an unresolved V gene covers under half of the shortfall, and the cause of the remainder is unknown. V and J calls and clone size are copied from that table; D and trimming were computed from the DNA. The sample yields about 140,000 clones; roughly 85% were counted once. Together, the top ten hold just under 3% of the sample.

The data are from a study of blood T cell repertoires in COVID-19 (dated by TCRdb to the early 2020s). Study-wide context: The collaborator samples originated in the United States, Italy and Spain and spanned the acute and convalescent phases of COVID-19. The prospective study material was composed of cDNA or gDNA derived from T cells, B-cell-depleted T cells, or PBMCs. Deeply sampled blood TCRbeta repertoires from subjects exposed to, actively infected with, or recovered from COVID-19 were included in the dataset. The repertoires were released in a freely available public database intended as a resource for research on the immune response to SARS-CoV-2. The samples were drawn from two sources: the first 160 participants of the ongoing ImmuneRACE study, and fewer than 1,500 subjects contributed by 6 global collaborators. A de-identified subject ID, COVID-19 status, age in years and sex were almost always included in the sample metadata. Where HLA class I and class II types were available, the types were taken from metadata supplied by the sample provider, not from assay-based typing. On the study overall, not on this receptor specifically: Clinical and demographic metadata were provided uncurated, with the amount varying by source and participant.

Collaborating institutions collected whole blood in K2EDTA tubes following their own protocols. For TCRbeta analysis, collaborators shipped samples as frozen whole blood, isolated PBMCs, or DNA extracted from either of those sample types. Measured from the cysteine to the phenylalanine, the CDR3 is 15 residues long. Just CDR3 DNA is preserved here, 45 bases in frame from base 1. CDR1 is given as MNHEY and CDR2 as SVGAGI, both from the germline V gene. Trimming accounts for 6 bases at V and 6 bases at J, while the number of junction bases matched to no gene is 8. This TCR came from a man in his fifties or sixties with acute or convalescent COVID-19. The chain uses TRBV6-5 and TRBJ2-1, with 10 bases matching TRBD2. Sequencing was performed on peripheral blood. The CDR3 is CASRKRGGVGNEQFF. The sequence in DNA is TGTGCCAGCAGGAAGCGGGGGGGCGTTGGCAATGAGCAGTTCTTC.